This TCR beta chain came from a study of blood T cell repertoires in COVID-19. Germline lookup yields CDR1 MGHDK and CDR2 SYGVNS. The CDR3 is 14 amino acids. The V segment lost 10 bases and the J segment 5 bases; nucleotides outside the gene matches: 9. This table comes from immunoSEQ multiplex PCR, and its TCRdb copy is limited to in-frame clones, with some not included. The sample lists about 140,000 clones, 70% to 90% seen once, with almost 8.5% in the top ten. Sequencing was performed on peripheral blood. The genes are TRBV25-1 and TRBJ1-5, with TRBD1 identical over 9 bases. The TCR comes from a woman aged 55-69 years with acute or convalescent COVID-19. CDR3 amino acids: CATSPTGGYQPQHF. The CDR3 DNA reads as TGTGCCACGAGCCCGACAGGGGGATATCAGCCCCAGCATTTT.